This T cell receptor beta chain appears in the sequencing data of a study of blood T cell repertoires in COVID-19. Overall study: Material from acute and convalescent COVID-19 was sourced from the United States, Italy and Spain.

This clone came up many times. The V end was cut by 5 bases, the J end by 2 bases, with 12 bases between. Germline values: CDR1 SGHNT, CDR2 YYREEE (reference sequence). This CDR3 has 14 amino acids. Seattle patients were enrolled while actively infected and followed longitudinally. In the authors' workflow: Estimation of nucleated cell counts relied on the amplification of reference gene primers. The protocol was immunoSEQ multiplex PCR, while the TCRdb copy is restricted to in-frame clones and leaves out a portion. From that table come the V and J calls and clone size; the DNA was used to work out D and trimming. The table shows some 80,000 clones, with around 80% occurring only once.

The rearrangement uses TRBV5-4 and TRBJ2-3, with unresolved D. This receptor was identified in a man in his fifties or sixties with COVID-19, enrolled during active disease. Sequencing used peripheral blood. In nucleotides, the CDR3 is TGTGCCAGCAGAGACTCCCTCCACACAGATACGCAGTATTTT. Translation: CASRDSLHTDTQYF.